Below, one T cell receptor beta chain is given with its context. The antigen is not known. One end of the junction does not line up with germline, which may come from a read error. Patients having uncontrolled infection, another autoimmune disease, pregnancy or lactation were not included. Each diagnosis was grounded in clinical symptoms, serum thyroxine and TRAb, thyroid ultrasound, and orbital computed tomography. The study collected blood at first hyperthyroidism diagnosis, before any ophthalmopathy symptoms arose. This sample was taken from a study of T cells in Graves' hyperthyroidism and ophthalmopathy. Study observations and caveats: Most thyroid clonotypes expanded above 0.001 were also detected in blood.

Germline V gene sequence: CDR1 SSHAT, CDR2 FNYEAQ (reference sequence). This CDR3 spans 16 amino acids. RNA transcripts provided the source from which TCR beta CDR3 regions were amplified. A set of HTBI primers served as the primers for a first-round RT-PCR of the TCR CDR3. TCRdb reprocessed the multiplex PCR reads via MiXCR and lists one record per CDR3 protein. The top ten clones hold about 30% of a sample with 300,000 to 450,000 distinct CDR3 sequences, about a sixth of them seen once. The chain recombines TRBV7-7 with TRBJ2-5; TRBD1 matches at 9 bases. Sequenced sample: blood. The clonotype originates from a woman younger than 35 with Graves' hyperthyroidism that later progressed to Graves' ophthalmopathy. The chain's CDR3 is CASSLRGTGSKETQYF. The DNA of the CDR3 is TGTGCTAGCAGCTTGCGGGGGACAGGGTCCAAAGAGACCCAGTACTTC.